This TCR beta chain comes out of a study of cytomegalovirus exposure and HLA in healthy donors. For the study at large: From donors who were HLA-typed, an early data release held about 85 million unique TCRs. General study points: The authors later found HLA-associated TCR beta chains more clonally expanded than equally common others. A later analysis reportedly found fewer N-insertions in an Asian-associated ancestry cluster than the approximately 670-donor mean. HLA-A and HLA-B allele assignments for most subjects were reportedly predicted accurately using TCR beta sequences.

The J segment lost 5 bases and the V segment lost 5 bases, leaving 10 bases of the junction unmatched. This CDR3 spans 15 amino acids. Germline V gene lookup returns CDR1 MNHNS and CDR2 SASEGT. Points on this clone: The antigen is undetermined.

It was with 60 Vbeta and 13 Jbeta primers that the PCR ran. Assay used: immunoSEQ multiplex PCR; TCRdb lists only in-frame clones, some missing. Of some 130,000 clones detected, around four fifths appear once; the ten largest clones hold around 5%. The source material was PBMCs. The V call is TRBV6-1, the J call TRBJ2-7, with 9 bases aligning to TRBD2. The clonotype originates from a man aged 30 to 45 in good health. CDR3 bases: TGTGCCAGCAGTTCACTTCTAGCGGGATTCCACGAGCAGTACTTC. Translation gives CASSSLLAGFHEQYF.